A selection of T cell receptor beta chains follows, all from one sample in a study of blood T cells in healthy people across ages. TCRdb redid the calling of the 5' RACE reads with MiXCR, one entry per CDR3 protein. This sample has approximately 1,000,000 distinct CDR3 sequences, with roughly two fifths found just once. Sequenced input: blood. The receptor set was obtained from a man aged 18 to 29 in good health. CDR3s include the opening cysteine and the closing phenylalanine or tryptophan. Fields, in order: J gene, clone size, V gene, CDR3 length, D gene, CDR3 protein, CDR3 DNA. The D gene is left open where the match is weak. Only some rows state a clone size, as once, few, many or a class for expanded clones.

TRBJ2-1	-	TRBV20-1	13	TRBD2	CSARAGVTNEQFF	TGCAGTGCTAGGGCGGGGGTTACCAATGAGCAGTTCTTC
TRBJ2-3	-	TRBV27	17	TRBD2	CASKELAGAGGGDTQYF	TGTGCCAGCAAAGAGTTAGCGGGGGCGGGGGGAGGAGATACGCAGTATTTT
TRBJ2-1	-	TRBV20-1	13	TRBD2	CSARERGDNEQFF	TGCAGTGCTAGGGAGCGGGGGGACAATGAGCAGTTCTTC
TRBJ1-5	-	TRBV7-9	15	-	CASSFMSGEGRPQHF	TGTGCCAGCAGCTTTATGTCAGGGGAAGGTCGGCCCCAGCATTTT
TRBJ2-1	many	TRBV10-3	12	-	CAISAKGDEQFF	TGTGCCATCAGTGCAAAAGGCGATGAGCAGTTCTTC
TRBJ2-3	many	TRBV20-1	12	-	CSAPGSTDTQYF	TGCAGTGCCCCGGGAAGCACAGATACGCAGTATTTT
TRBJ1-1	-	TRBV20-1	16	-	CSARDLLQGEGTEAFF	TGCAGTGCTAGAGATTTACTTCAGGGAGAGGGCACTGAAGCTTTCTTT
TRBJ2-6	-	TRBV12-3/TRBV12-4	13	-	CASSFGGANALTF	TGTGCCAGCAGTTTTGGTGGGGCCAACGCCCTGACTTTC
TRBJ2-1	few	TRBV2	15	-	CASSEVVRGNLEQFF	TGTGCCAGCAGTGAGGTTGTAAGAGGGAATCTAGAGCAGTTCTTC
TRBJ1-2	few	TRBV12-3/TRBV12-4	15	-	CASSLRAGGASGYTF	TGTGCCAGCAGTTTAAGGGCCGGGGGTGCTTCTGGCTACACCTTC
TRBJ2-5	-	TRBV3-1	14	-	CASSQVGAKETQYF	TGTGCCAGCAGCCAAGTAGGTGCAAAAGAGACCCAGTACTTC
TRBJ2-2	once	TRBV7-2	14	-	CASSLGVRVRELFF	TGTGCCAGCAGCTTGGGGGTCAGGGTCAGGGAGCTGTTTTTT
TRBJ2-3	-	TRBV6-5	15	-	CASSYRGRGTDTQYF	TGTGCCAGCAGTTACAGGGGCAGGGGCACAGATACGCAGTATTTT
TRBJ2-6	-	TRBV6-2/TRBV6-3	15	-	CASSPEPSGANVLTF	TGTGCCAGCAGTCCTGAACCTTCTGGGGCCAACGTCCTGACTTTC
TRBJ1-1	-	TRBV14	13	-	CASSQRMNTEAFF	TGTGCCAGCAGCCAACGTATGAACACTGAAGCTTTCTTT
TRBJ2-1	once	TRBV7-2	14	TRBD2	CASSLDGTRNEQFF	TGTGCCAGCAGCCTAGATGGGACTAGGAATGAGCAGTTCTTC
TRBJ1-5	few	TRBV27	13	-	CASEQNSNQPQHF	TGTGCCAGCGAGCAGAATAGCAATCAGCCCCAGCATTTT
TRBJ1-3	-	TRBV4-2	14	-	CASSGSNSGNTIYF	TGTGCCAGCAGCGGGTCCAACTCTGGAAACACCATATATTTT
TRBJ1-2	many	TRBV29-1	12	-	CSVRTDYYGYTF	TGCAGCGTCCGGACGGACTACTATGGCTACACCTTC
TRBJ2-1	few	TRBV4-2	15	-	CASSQDGRPYNEQFF	TGTGCCAGCAGCCAAGATGGCAGGCCCTACAATGAGCAGTTCTTC
TRBJ1-5	few	TRBV5-5	15	TRBD1	CASRSGGGNDQPQHF	TGTGCCAGCAGATCAGGGGGAGGGAATGATCAGCCCCAGCATTTT
TRBJ2-7	few	TRBV4-3	15	-	CASSQSVGWSYEQYF	TGCGCCAGCAGCCAGTCGGTGGGGTGGTCCTACGAGCAGTACTTC
TRBJ1-2	many	TRBV29-1	13	TRBD1	CSVVGRDRGGYTF	TGCAGCGTGGTTGGACGGGACAGGGGTGGCTACACCTTC
TRBJ2-1	-	TRBV4-1	14	TRBD1	CASSQDRGRDEQFF	TGCGCCAGCAGCCAAGACAGGGGGCGGGATGAGCAGTTCTTC
TRBJ2-3	few	TRBV28	15	-	CASSLELGNTDTQYF	TGTGCCAGCAGTCTGGAGCTGGGGAACACAGATACGCAGTATTTT
TRBJ2-3	-	TRBV4-3	16	-	CASSQLRLPNRDAQYF	TGCGCCAGCAGCCAGCTCAGGTTGCCAAATAGGGATGCGCAGTATTTT
TRBJ1-1	-	TRBV5-1	16	TRBD1	CASSLRQGAPDTEAFF	TGCGCCAGCAGCTTGCGACAGGGGGCTCCTGACACTGAAGCTTTCTTT
TRBJ1-1	few	TRBV6-2/TRBV6-3	13	-	CASNRGPGTEAFF	TGTGCCAGCAACCGCGGGCCGGGCACTGAAGCTTTCTTT
TRBJ2-3	few	TRBV7-3	17	TRBD2	CASSLSSLAGGPDTQYF	TGTGCCAGCAGCTTATCTTCACTAGCGGGGGGGCCGGATACGCAGTATTTT
TRBJ2-3	few	TRBV20-1	14	TRBD2	CSARPAGGTDTQYF	TGCAGTGCTAGGCCAGCGGGAGGAACAGATACGCAGTATTTT
TRBJ2-3	-	TRBV4-3	16	TRBD2	CASSQGGGASTDTQYF	TGCGCCAGCAGCCAGGGCGGGGGGGCCTCCACAGATACGCAGTATTTT
TRBJ2-1	-	TRBV9	13	-	CASSSANYNEQFF	TGTGCCAGCAGCTCCGCTAACTACAATGAGCAGTTCTTC
TRBJ1-4	few	TRBV20-1	13	-	CSASQKGTEKLFF	TGCAGTGCTAGTCAGAAAGGGACTGAAAAACTGTTTTTT
TRBJ1-4	-	TRBV20-1	15	TRBD1	CSAREKGQVNEKLFF	TGCAGTGCTAGAGAAAAGGGACAGGTTAATGAAAAACTGTTTTTT
TRBJ2-3	few	TRBV6-5	14	TRBD2	CASSYSRGLDTQYF	TGTGCCAGCAGTTACTCGCGGGGGTTAGATACGCAGTATTTT
TRBJ2-3	-	TRBV6-4	18	-	CASSDIESGGKTTDTQYF	TGTGCCAGCAGTGACATCGAATCGGGGGGCAAAACCACAGATACGCAGTATTTT
TRBJ2-7	few	TRBV15	16	-	CATSRTTTGPRGEQYF	TGTGCCACCAGCAGAACTACGACAGGCCCTCGGGGCGAGCAGTACTTC
TRBJ2-7	-	TRBV11-1	15	TRBD1	CASSFRDSISYEQYF	TGTGCCAGCAGCTTCCGGGACAGCATCTCCTACGAGCAGTACTTC
TRBJ2-3	-	TRBV7-2	13	-	CASSVDAPDTQYF	TGTGCCAGCAGCGTAGATGCCCCAGATACGCAGTATTTT
TRBJ2-7	-	TRBV4-3	17	-	CASSPKILGEDYNEQYF	TGCGCCAGCAGCCCCAAGATCTTGGGGGAGGACTACAATGAGCAGTACTTC